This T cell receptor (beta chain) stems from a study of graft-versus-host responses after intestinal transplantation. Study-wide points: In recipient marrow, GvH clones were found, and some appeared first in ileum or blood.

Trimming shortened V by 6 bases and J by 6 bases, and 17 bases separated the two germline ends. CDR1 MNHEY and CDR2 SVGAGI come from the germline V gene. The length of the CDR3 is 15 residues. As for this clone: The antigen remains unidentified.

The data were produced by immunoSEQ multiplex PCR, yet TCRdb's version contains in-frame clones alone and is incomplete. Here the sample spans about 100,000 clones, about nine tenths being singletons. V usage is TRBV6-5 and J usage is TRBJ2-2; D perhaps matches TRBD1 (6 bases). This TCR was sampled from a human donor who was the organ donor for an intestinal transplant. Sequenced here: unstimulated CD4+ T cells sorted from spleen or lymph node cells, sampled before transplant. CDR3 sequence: CASSLLQGFAGELFF. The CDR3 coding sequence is TGTGCCAGCAGCCTTCTACAGGGATTTGCCGGGGAGCTGTTTTTT.